One sample yielded the 25 T cell receptor beta chains listed below, sequenced in a study of OX40 agonist ivuxolimab in advanced cancers. TCRdb keeps only in-frame clones here, not all; method: immunoSEQ multiplex PCR. The sample comprises 75,000 to 100,000 clones, about 90% of which are singletons, and about 0.87% rests with the top ten. The source was CD4+ or CD8+ T cells sorted from blood, collected in a trial of the OX40 agonist ivuxolimab. The receptors come from an adult with an advanced solid tumor such as melanoma, head and neck, liver or kidney cancer.

This clone was detected a few times. The chain combines TRBV11-3 with TRBJ2-7; 9 positions agree with TRBD2. The CDR3 totals 14 residues. Germline lookup yields CDR1 SGHNT and CDR2 YENEEA. V lost 5 bases and J lost 5; bases outside the gene matches: 7. CDR3 nucleotide sequence: TGTGCCAGCAGCCCTCGGACTAGCGCCGACGAGCAGTACTTC. Protein product: CASSPRTSADEQYF.

This clone was picked up one time. Mismatch with germline at one junction end may stem from a read error. The V gene is TRBV5-4, the J gene TRBJ1-5; possible D gene TRBD1, 5 bases. Looked up from germline, CDR1 is SGHNT and CDR2 is YYREEE (reference sequence). This CDR3 is built from 16 residues. The CDR3 spells CASSQGAGRSNQPQHF. In DNA form, the CDR3 reads TGCGCCAGCAGCCAAGGCGCAGGGCGCAGCAATCAGCCCCAGCATTTT.

This clone was picked up many times. The chain recombines TRBV29-1 with TRBJ2-4; 9 bases match TRBD2. Germline CDR1 and CDR2: SQVTM and ANQGSEA. V lost 4 bases, J lost 0 bases, and 4 bases stayed unmatched. This CDR3 has 15 residues. The CDR3 loop is CSVVAGELAKNIQYF. In nucleotides, the CDR3 is TGCAGCGTTGTAGCGGGGGAGCTAGCCAAAAACATTCAGTACTTC.

V and J are TRBV29-1 and TRBJ2-5; no firm D call. Germline values: CDR1 SQVTM, CDR2 ANQGSEA. The V end was cut by 0 bases, the J end by 9 bases, with 5 bases between. This CDR3 has 10 amino acids. In nucleotides, the CDR3 is TGCAGCGTTGAAGACGCGGCCCAGTACTTC. Its protein product is CSVEDAAQYF.

The rearrangement uses TRBV7-2 and TRBJ2-3, with D tentatively TRBD2 (5 bases). The CDR3 extends over 14 amino acids. The germline V gene encodes CDR1 SGHTA and CDR2 FQGNSA. The V end lost 5 bases, the J end lost 2 bases, and 11 bases lay between the germline ends. CDR3 protein: CASSIPGITDTQYF. The CDR3 bases are TGTGCCAGCAGCATCCCGGGGATCACAGATACGCAGTATTTT.

V usage is TRBV12-5 and J usage is TRBJ1-3, with D perhaps matching TRBD1 (6 bases). The CDR3 sequence is 15 residues long. Per the germline V gene, CDR1 is LGHNT and CDR2 is FRNRAP. Trimming shortened V by 5 bases and J by 2 bases, and 13 bases separated the two germline ends. CDR3 DNA: TGTGCTAGTGGTCCGACAGGCTCTCCTGGAAACACCATATATTTT. This gives the protein CASGPTGSPGNTIYF.

This clone occurred a few times. This sequence joins TRBV2 and TRBJ2-7; D remains unclear. The CDR3 loop spans 12 amino acids. The V end was cut by 6 bases, the J end by 5 bases, with 11 bases between. CDR1 SNHLY and CDR2 FYNNEI come from the germline V gene. The CDR3 nucleotides are TGTGCCAGCAGGCTGGCTCCTAACGAGCAGTACTTC. This gives the protein CASRLAPNEQYF.

The J gene is TRBJ1-2, the V gene TRBV29-1, with D unclear. The CDR3 totals 13 residues. V was trimmed by 5 bases and J by 0 bases, leaving 10 bases between them. Germline V CDR1 and CDR2: SQVTM, ANQGSEA. The CDR3 loop is CSVPLPANYGYTF. The DNA of the CDR3 is TGCAGCGTTCCGCTACCCGCTAACTATGGCTACACCTTC.

This chain links TRBV7-2 with TRBJ2-1; 12 bases align to TRBD2. This CDR3 region has 14 residues. J was trimmed by 6 bases and V by 5 bases; bases with no gene match: 2. Germline CDR1 is SGHTA and CDR2 is FQGNSA. The CDR3 DNA reads as TGTGCCAGCAGCCCTAGCGGGAGGGCCAATGAGCAGTTCTTC. Its protein product is CASSPSGRANEQFF.

This chain connects TRBV7-2 to TRBJ2-2, with D perhaps matching TRBD1 (5 bases). The germline V gene has CDR1 SGHTA and CDR2 FQGNSA. The V and J ends lost 5 bases and 5 bases respectively, with 15 bases between them. The CDR3 loop spans 15 amino acids. The CDR3 nucleotides read TGTGCCAGCAGCCTCCGGCAGGGTGGAACCGGGGAGCTGTTTTTT. It translates to CASSLRQGGTGELFF.

J is TRBJ2-7 and V is TRBV7-2; weak D call: TRBD2 (6 bases). The CDR3 contains 14 residues. Trimming pared 5 bases from V and 2 bases from J, leaving 13 bases between. The germline V gene has CDR1 SGHTA and CDR2 FQGNSA. The CDR3 DNA is TGTGCCAGCAGCGAGATAGCGGACGCCTACGAGCAGTACTTC. Protein: CASSEIADAYEQYF.

In this sample, this clone turned up a few times. J is TRBJ2-5 and V is TRBV11-2; possibly TRBD2 for D (5 bases). Germline-derived CDR1 and CDR2 are SGHAT and FQNNGV. Trimming left V 3 bases short and J 9 bases short, with 14 bases between. The CDR3 is made up of 13 amino acids. The CDR3 DNA follows: TGTGCCAGCAGCTTCGGACTGGATGAGCCCCAGTACTTC. Encoded protein: CASSFGLDEPQYF.

This sequence joins TRBV7-9 and TRBJ1-5; 9 bases line up with TRBD1. V was pared by 1 base and J by 3 bases, with 7 bases of the junction left unmatched. The germline V gene encodes CDR1 SEHNR and CDR2 FQNEAQ (reference sequence). The CDR3 extends over 17 amino acids. The CDR3 DNA follows: TGTGCCAGCAGCTTAGGGCTGAGGACAGGGGTCAATCAGCCCCAGCATTTT. It translates to CASSLGLRTGVNQPQHF.

The chain couples TRBV7-2 to TRBJ2-7, with 8 bases fitting TRBD1. Germline V CDR1 and CDR2: SGHTA, FQGNSA. The ends lost 2 bases at V and 5 bases at J; junction bases unmatched: 8. There are 15 residues in the CDR3. The DNA of the CDR3 is TGTGCCAGCAGCTTACGAGGGCAGGGGGCAAACGAGCAGTACTTC. Its protein product is CASSLRGQGANEQYF.

This sequence joins TRBV7-2 and TRBJ2-2, with 10 bases aligning to TRBD2. Germline V gives CDR1 SGHTA, CDR2 FQGNSA. The CDR3 spans 15 residues. With 8 bases clipped from V and 1 base from J, the junction kept 4 bases outside the gene matches. This CDR3 reads CASPGLALNTGELFF. In DNA form, the CDR3 reads TGTGCCAGCCCGGGACTAGCGTTGAACACCGGGGAGCTGTTTTTT.

This clone came up once. The chain recombines TRBV7-9 with TRBJ2-1, with TRBD2 matching 11 bases. This CDR3 comprises 16 residues. Germline assignment: CDR1 SEHNR and CDR2 FQNEAQ (reference sequence). Losses at the gene ends were 4 bases for V and 8 bases for J; bases not matched to a gene: 10. Written as DNA, the CDR3 is TGTGCCAGCAGCTACTTAGCGGGAGGGAGCAGGGATGAGCAGTTCTTC. This gives the protein CASSYLAGGSRDEQFF.

The chain couples TRBV5-4 to TRBJ1-2, with D perhaps TRBD1 (6 bases). This CDR3 is 15 amino acids long. Between the trimmed V and J ends, which lost 5 bases and 4 bases, there was a span of 18 bases. From germline, CDR1 is SGHNT and CDR2 YYREEE (reference sequence). The CDR3 reads CASSRTGTSRYGYTF. The CDR3 DNA follows: TGTGCCAGCAGTCGGACCGGGACAAGCCGCTATGGCTACACCTTC.

This clone was observed a few times. The V gene is TRBV7-9, the J gene TRBJ2-7, with D hard to call. CDR1 is SEHNR, CDR2 FQNEAQ, per germline (reference sequence). The CDR3 contains 14 residues. Trimming left V 1 base short and J 3 bases short, with 10 bases between. The CDR3 DNA sequence: TGTGCCAGCAGCTTAGGAGTGGGTAGCTACGAGCAGTACTTC. Its translation is CASSLGVGSYEQYF.

The chain employs TRBV18 and TRBJ2-3; D call uncertain. From germline, CDR1 is KGHSH and CDR2 LQKENI. There are 14 residues in the CDR3. Trimming stripped 3 bases from V and 0 bases from J, with 7 bases between. The CDR3 DNA reads TGTGCCAGCTCACCGACCTTTAGCACAGATACGCAGTATTTT. This translates into CASSPTFSTDTQYF. Filled out from reference TRBV18 and TRBJ2-3, the complete variable domain reads NAGVMQNPRHLVRRRGQEARLRCSPMKGHSHVYWYRQLPEEGLKFMVYLQKENIIDESGMPKERFSAEFPKEGPSILRIQQVVRGDSAAYFCASSPTFSTDTQYFGPGTRLTVL.

The rearrangement links TRBV9 to TRBJ2-6; D possibly corresponds to TRBD1 (5 bases). Trimming cost V 0 bases and J 0 bases, with 13 bases left between them. CDR1 is SGDLS and CDR2 is YYNGEE in the germline V gene. The CDR3 is 18 amino acids. The CDR3 spells CASSVGGRELSGANVLTF. In nucleotides, the CDR3 is TGTGCCAGCAGCGTAGGGGGCAGGGAACTCTCTGGGGCCAACGTCCTGACTTTC.

J is TRBJ1-1 and V is TRBV9, with D hard to call. Trimming stripped 2 bases from V and 1 base from J, with 6 bases between. The germline CDR1 and CDR2 sequences are SGDLS and YYNGEE. The CDR3 has 13 amino acids. CDR3 sequence: CASSVQANTEAFF. CDR3 bases: TGTGCCAGCAGCGTGCAGGCGAACACTGAAGCTTTCTTT.

V usage is TRBV4-2 and J usage is TRBJ2-5; TRBD2 might be the D (6 bases). Germline V gene data show CDR1 as LGHNA and CDR2 as YNFKEQ. This CDR3 has 22 residues. V was pared by 1 base and J by 0 bases, with 30 bases between. Here the CDR3 DNA reads TGTGCCAGCAGCCAAGCTTCCTCTGGGGGAGGTCTGGCAATGGTGTACCAAGAGACCCAGTACTTC. Translation gives CASSQASSGGGLAMVYQETQYF.

With respect to this clone: Relative to the germline gene, one junction end is altered; a read error may explain this. The V gene is TRBV7-7, the J gene TRBJ1-2; a possible D gene is TRBD1 (6 bases). Per germline, CDR1 SSHAT and CDR2 FNYEAQ (reference sequence). The CDR3 is 15 amino acids. The CDR3 here is CASSPLQGVGRGYTF. Written as DNA, the CDR3 is TGTGCTAGCAGCCCGCTACAGGGCGTAGGACGGGGCTACACCTTC.

The chain recombines TRBV2 with TRBJ2-7, with unresolved D. The V gene's germline CDR1 is SNHLY and CDR2 FYNNEI. The CDR3 is 15 amino acids. Trimming took off 3 bases at V and 3 bases at J, with 15 bases between the two ends. The CDR3 DNA sequence: TGTGCCAGCAGTGAGGACCTTTCTACCTTCTACGAGCAGTACTTC. Its translation: CASSEDLSTFYEQYF.

This chain joins TRBV5-1 and TRBJ1-2, with TRBD1 matching 7 bases. The length of the CDR3 is 15 residues. CDR1 SGHRS and CDR2 YFSETQ come from the germline V gene. Unmatched junction bases numbered 10, after V lost 4 bases and J lost 4 bases. Written as DNA, the CDR3 is TGCGCCAGCAGCATGGGACAGAACCTGATCTATGGCTACACCTTC. Translated: CASSMGQNLIYGYTF.